The sequence of this T cell receptor beta chain was determined in a study of T cell repertoires in cytomegalovirus infection. For the study at large: Public TCR beta signatures provided an indication of both CMV infection and a matching HLA type. Overall study results and limits: HLA-C-restricted CMV clonotypes gave the most frequent clonotype in two of eight donors. Summed frequency of public TCR beta families distinguished CMV carriers with the relevant HLA.

Points on this clonotype: Its antigen is unknown.

TCRdb passed the reads through MiXCR, listing each CDR3 protein once. The sample lists around 140,000 distinct CDR3 sequences; over 25% were seen once. The CDR3 runs to 15 residues. V was clipped by 2 bases and J by 0 bases, with 8 bases between them. Germline V gene data show CDR1 as SGHAT and CDR2 as FQNNGV. The TCR comes from a human donor in good health (CMV status not recorded). Some clones in this sample may be carry-over from other donors' samples. V gene TRBV11-2 combines with J gene TRBJ2-1; D perhaps matches TRBD2 (5 bases). The sample in question was CD8+ T cells from cultured PBMCs, obtained from culture after CMV antigen stimulation. CDR3 in DNA: TGTGCCAGCAGCTTACGGGGTCTCTCCTACAATGAGCAGTTCTTC. Encoded protein: CASSLRGLSYNEQFF.